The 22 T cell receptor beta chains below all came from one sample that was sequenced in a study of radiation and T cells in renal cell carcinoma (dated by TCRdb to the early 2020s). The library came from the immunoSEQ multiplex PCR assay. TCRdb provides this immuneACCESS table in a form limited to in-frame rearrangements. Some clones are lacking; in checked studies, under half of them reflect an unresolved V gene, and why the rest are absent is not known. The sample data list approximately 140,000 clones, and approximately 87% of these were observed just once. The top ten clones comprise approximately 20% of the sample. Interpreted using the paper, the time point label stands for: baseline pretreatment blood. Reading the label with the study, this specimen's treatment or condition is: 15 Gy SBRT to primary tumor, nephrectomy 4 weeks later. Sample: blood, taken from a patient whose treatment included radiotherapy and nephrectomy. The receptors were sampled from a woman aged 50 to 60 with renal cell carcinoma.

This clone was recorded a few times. The CDR3 nucleotides are TGTGCCATCAGTGAAAGGGACAGGGGGAAGCAGTTCTTC. Its translation is CAISERDRGKQFF. The genes are TRBV10-3 and TRBJ2-1, with 11 positions matching TRBD1. Looked up from germline, CDR1 is ENHRY and CDR2 is SYGVKD. Trimming at V came to 3 bases and at J to 11 bases, leaving 3 bases not matched to a gene. CDR3 length: 13 residues.

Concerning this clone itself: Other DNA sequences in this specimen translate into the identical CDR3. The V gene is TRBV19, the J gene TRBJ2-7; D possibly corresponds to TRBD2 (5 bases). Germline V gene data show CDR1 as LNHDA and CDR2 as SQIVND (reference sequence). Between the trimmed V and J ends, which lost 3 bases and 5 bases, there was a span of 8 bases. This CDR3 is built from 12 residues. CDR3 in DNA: TGTGCCAGTAGTATTTCGGGGAACGAGCAGTACTTC. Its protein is CASSISGNEQYF.

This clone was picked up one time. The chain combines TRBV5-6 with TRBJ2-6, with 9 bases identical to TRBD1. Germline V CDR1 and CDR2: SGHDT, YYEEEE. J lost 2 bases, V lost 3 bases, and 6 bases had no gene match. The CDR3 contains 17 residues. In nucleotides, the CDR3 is TGTGCCAGCAGCTGGGACAGGGTGAGCACTGGGGCCAACGTCCTGACTTTC. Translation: CASSWDRVSTGANVLTF.

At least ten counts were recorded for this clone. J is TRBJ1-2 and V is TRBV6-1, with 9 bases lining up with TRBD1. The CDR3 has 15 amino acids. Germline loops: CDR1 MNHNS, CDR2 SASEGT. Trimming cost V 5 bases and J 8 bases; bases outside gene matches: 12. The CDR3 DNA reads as TGTGCCAGCAGTCTAAATATACAGGGGGCGGGAGGCTACACCTTC. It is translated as CASSLNIQGAGGYTF.

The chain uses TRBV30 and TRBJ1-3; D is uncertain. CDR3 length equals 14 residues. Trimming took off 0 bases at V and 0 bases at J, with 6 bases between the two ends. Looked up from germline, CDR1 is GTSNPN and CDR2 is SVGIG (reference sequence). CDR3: CAWSVTLSGNTIYF. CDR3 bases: TGTGCCTGGAGTGTGACCCTCTCTGGAAACACCATATATTTT.

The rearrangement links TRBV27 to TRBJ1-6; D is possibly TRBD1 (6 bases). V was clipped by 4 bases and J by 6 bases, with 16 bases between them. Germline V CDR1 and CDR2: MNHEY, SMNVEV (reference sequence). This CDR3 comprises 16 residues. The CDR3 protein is CASSSSTGQANSPLHF. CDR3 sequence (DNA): TGTGCCAGCAGTTCCAGCACGGGACAAGCTAATTCACCCCTCCACTTT.

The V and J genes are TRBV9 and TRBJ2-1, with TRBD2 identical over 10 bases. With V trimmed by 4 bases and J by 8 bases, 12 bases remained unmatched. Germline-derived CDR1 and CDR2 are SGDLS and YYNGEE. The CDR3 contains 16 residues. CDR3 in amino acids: CASSRSGSSGSHEQFF. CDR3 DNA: TGTGCCAGCAGCCGGAGCGGGTCTAGCGGGAGTCATGAGCAGTTCTTC.

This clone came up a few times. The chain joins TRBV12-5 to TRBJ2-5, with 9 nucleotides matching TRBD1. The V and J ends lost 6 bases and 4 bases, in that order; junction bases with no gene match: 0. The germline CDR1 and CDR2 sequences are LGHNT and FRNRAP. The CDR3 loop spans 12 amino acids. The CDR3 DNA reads TGTGCTAGTGGGGGACAGGGAGAGACCCAGTACTTC. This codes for CASGGQGETQYF.

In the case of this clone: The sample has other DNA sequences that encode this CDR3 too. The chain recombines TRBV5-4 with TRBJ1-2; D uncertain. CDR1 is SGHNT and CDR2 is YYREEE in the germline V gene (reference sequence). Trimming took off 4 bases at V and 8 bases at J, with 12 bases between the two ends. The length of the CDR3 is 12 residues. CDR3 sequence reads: CASSPGLGGYTF. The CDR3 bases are TGTGCCAGCAGCCCGGGCCTCGGAGGCTACACCTTC.

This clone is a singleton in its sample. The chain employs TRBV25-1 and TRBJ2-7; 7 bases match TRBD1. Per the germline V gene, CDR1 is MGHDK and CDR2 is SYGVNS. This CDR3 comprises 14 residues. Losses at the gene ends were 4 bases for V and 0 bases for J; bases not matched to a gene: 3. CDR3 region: CASSGYRGSYEQYF. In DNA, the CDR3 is TGTGCCAGCAGTGGGTACAGGGGCTCCTACGAGCAGTACTTC.

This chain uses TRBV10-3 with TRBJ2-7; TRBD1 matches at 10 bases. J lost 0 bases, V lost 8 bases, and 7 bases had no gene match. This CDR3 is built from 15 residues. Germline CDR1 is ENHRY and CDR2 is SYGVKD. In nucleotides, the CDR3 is TGTGCCATCCGACAGGGGGCTTTAAGCTCCTACGAGCAGTACTTC. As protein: CAIRQGALSSYEQYF.

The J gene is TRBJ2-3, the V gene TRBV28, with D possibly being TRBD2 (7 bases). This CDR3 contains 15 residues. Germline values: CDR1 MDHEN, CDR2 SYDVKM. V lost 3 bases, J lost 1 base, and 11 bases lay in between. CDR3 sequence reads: CASSLGGGRTDTQYF. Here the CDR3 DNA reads TGTGCCAGCAGTTTGGGCGGGGGCCGCACAGATACGCAGTATTTT.

Written as DNA, the CDR3 is TGTGCCAGCTCACCGGGAGTATACGAGCAGTACTTC. This gives the protein CASSPGVYEQYF. This chain links TRBV18 with TRBJ2-7; a possible D gene is TRBD2 (5 bases). From germline, CDR1 is KGHSH and CDR2 LQKENI. The CDR3 spans 12 residues. The V end lost 3 bases, the J end lost 4 bases, and 7 bases lay between the germline ends.

The CDR3, as DNA: TGTGCCAGCAGCCCCAGGACAGGGGGCTATGGCTACACCTTC. Protein: CASSPRTGGYGYTF. This chain uses TRBV9 with TRBJ1-2, with 10 bases matching TRBD1. V trimming: 4 bases; J trimming: 4 bases; junction bases outside the gene matches: 4. The length of the CDR3 is 14 residues. Germline V gene sequence: CDR1 SGDLS, CDR2 YYNGEE.

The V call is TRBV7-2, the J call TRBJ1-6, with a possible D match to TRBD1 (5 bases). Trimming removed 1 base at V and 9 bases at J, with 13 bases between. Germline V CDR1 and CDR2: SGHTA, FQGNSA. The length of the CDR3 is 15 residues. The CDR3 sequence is CASSLGRVRVSPLHF. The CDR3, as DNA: TGTGCCAGCAGCTTAGGACGGGTCAGGGTTTCACCCCTCCACTTT.

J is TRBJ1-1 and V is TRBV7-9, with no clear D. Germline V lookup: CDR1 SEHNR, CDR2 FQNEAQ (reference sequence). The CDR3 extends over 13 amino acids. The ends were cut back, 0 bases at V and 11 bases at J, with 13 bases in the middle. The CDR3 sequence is CASSLAPPSGAFF. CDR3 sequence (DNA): TGTGCCAGCAGCTTAGCTCCCCCTTCGGGGGCTTTCTTT.

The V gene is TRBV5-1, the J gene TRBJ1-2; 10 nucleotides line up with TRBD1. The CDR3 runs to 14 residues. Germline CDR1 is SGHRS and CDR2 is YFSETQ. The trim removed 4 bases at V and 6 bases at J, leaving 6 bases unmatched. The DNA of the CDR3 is TGCGCCAGCAGCGTGACAGGGGGCGGGAATGGCTACACCTTC. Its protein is CASSVTGGGNGYTF.

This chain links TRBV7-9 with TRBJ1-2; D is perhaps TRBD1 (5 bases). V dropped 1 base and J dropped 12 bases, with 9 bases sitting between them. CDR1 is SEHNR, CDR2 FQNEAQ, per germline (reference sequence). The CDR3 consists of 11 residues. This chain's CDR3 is CASSLVGVHTF. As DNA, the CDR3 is TGTGCCAGCAGCTTAGTGGGGGTACACACCTTC.

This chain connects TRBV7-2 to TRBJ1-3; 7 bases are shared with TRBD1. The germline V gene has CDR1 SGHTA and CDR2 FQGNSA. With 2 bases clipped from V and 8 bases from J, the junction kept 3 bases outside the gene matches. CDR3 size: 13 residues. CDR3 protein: CASSLNRGDTIYF. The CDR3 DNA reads TGTGCCAGCAGCTTAAACAGGGGTGACACCATATATTTT.

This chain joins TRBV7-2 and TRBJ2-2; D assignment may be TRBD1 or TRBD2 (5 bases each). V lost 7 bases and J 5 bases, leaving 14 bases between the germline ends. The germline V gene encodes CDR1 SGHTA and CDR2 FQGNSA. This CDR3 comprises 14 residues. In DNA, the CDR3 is TGTGCCAGCAAGCCCGGGGCTCGGACCGGGGAGCTGTTTTTT. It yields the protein CASKPGARTGELFF. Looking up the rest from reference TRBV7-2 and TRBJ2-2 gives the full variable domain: GAGVSQSPSNKVTEKGKDVELRCDPISGHTALYWYRQSLGQGLEFLIYFQGNSAPDKSGLPSDRFSAERTGGSVSTLTIQRTQQEDSAVYLCASKPGARTGELFFGEGSRLTVL.

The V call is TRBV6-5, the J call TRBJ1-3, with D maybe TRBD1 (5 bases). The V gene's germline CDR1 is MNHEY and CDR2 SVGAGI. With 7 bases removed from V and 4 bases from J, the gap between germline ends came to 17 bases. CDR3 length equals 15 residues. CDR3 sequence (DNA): TGTGCCAGCACCGGGGGGACCCGGGACGGAAACACCATATATTTT. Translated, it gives CASTGGTRDGNTIYF.

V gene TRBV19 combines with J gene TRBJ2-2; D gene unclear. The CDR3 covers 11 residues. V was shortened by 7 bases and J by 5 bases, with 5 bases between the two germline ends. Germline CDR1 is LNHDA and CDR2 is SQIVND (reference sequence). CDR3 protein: CASTSTGELFF. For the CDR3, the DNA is TGTGCCAGTACCTCGACCGGGGAGCTGTTTTTT.